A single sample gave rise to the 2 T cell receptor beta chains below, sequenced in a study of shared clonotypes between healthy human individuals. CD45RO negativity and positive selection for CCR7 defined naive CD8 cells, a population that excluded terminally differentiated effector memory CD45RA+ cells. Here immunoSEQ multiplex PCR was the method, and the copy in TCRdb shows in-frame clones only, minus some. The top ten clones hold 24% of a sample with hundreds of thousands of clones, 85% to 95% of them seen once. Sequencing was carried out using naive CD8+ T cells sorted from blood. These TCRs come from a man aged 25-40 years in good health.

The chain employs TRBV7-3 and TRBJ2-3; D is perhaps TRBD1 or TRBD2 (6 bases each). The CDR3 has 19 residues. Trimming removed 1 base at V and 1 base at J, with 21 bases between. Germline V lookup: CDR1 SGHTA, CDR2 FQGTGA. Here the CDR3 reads CASSLRGALAPGGTDTQYF. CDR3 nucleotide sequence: TGTGCCAGCAGCTTAAGGGGGGCTCTAGCGCCTGGGGGCACAGATACGCAGTATTTT.

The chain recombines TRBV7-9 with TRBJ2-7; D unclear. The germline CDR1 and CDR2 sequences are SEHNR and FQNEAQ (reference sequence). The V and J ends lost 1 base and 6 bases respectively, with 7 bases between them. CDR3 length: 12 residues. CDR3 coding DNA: TGTGCCAGCAGCTTAGATTCCCGCGAGCAGTACTTC. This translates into CASSLDSREQYF.